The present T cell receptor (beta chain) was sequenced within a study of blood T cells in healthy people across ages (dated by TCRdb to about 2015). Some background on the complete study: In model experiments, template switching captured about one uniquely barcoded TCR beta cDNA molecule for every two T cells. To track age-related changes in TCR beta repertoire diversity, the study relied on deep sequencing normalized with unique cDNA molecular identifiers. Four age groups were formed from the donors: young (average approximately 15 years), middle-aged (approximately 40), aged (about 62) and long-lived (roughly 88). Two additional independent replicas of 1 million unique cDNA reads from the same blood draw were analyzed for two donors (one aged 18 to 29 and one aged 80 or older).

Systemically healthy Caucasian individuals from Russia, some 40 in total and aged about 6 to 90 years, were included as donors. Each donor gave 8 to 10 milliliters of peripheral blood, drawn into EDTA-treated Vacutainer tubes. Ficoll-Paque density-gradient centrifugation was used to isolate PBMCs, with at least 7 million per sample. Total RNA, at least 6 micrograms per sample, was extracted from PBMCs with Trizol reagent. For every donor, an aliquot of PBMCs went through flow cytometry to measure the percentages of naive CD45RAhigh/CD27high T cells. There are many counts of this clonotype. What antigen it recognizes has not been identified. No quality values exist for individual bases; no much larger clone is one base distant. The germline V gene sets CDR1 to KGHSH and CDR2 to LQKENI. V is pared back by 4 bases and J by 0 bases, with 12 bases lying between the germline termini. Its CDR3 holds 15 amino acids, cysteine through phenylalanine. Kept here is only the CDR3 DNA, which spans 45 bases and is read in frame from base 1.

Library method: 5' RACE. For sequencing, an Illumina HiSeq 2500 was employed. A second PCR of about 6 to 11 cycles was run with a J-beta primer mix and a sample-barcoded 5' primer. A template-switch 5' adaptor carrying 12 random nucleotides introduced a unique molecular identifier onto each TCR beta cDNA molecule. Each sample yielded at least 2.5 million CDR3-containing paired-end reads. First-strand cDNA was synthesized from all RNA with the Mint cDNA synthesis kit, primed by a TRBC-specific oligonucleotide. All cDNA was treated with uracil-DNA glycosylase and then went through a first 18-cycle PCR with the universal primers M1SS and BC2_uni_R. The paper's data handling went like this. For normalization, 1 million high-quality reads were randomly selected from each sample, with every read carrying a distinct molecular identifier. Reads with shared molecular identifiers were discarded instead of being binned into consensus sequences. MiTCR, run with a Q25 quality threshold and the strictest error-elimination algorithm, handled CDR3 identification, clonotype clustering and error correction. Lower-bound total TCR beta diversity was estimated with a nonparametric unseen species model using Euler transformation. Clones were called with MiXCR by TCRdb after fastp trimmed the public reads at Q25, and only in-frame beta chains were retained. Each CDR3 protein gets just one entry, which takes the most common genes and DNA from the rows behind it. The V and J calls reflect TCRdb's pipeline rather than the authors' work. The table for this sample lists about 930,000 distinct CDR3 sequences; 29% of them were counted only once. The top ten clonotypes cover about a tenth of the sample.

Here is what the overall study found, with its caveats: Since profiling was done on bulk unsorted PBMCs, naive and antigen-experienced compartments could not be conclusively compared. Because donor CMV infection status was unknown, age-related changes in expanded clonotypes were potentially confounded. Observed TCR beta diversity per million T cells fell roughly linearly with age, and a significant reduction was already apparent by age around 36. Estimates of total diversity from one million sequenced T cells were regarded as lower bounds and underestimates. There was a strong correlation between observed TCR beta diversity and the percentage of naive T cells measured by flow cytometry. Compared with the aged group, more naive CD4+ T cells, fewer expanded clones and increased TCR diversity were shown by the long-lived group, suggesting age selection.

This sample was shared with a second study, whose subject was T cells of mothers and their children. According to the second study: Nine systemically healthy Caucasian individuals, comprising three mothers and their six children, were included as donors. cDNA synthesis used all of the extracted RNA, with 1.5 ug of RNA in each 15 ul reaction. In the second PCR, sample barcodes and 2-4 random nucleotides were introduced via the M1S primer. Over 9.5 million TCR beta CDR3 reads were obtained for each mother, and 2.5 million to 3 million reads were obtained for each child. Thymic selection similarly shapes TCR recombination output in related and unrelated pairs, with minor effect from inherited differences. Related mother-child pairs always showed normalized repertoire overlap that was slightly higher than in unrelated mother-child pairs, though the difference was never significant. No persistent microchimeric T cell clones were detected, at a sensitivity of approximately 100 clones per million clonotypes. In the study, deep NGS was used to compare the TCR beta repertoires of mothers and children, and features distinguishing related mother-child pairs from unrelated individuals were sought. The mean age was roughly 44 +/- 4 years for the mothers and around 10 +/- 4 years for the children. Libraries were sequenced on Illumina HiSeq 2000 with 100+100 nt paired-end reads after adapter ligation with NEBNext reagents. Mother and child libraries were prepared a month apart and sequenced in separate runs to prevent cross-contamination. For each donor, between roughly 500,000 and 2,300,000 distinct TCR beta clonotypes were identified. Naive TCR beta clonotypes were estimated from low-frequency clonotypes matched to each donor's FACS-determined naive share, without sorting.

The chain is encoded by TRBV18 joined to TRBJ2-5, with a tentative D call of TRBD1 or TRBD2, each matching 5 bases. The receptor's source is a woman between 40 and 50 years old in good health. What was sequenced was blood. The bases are TGTGCCAGCTCACAACGGGGCGGAAACCAAGAGACCCAGTACTTC. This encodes CASSQRGGNQETQYF.